This TCR beta chain appears in the sequencing data of a study of T cell repertoires in cytomegalovirus infection. TCRdb re-called the reads through MiXCR, storing one row per CDR3 protein. This table holds about half a million distinct CDR3 sequences, around a third found once. This clonotype turned up a few times. The antigen remains undetermined. Whole-study results and caveats: Within the response measured ex vivo, HLA-C-restricted CMV-specific TCR beta clonotypes were dominant. Identification of carriers of CMV plus the relevant HLA was performed using cumulative public TCR beta family frequency.

The TCR comes from a human donor in good health (CMV status not recorded). Some clones in this sample may be carry-over from other donors' samples. The sequencing used cultured PBMCs, collected from culture after CMV antigen stimulation.

CDR3 residues: CASSLKTLAGDTDTQYF. The DNA for the CDR3 is TGTGCCAGCAGCCTCAAGACTCTAGCGGGAGACACAGATACGCAGTATTTT. This chain links TRBV7-9 with TRBJ2-3, with TRBD2 identical over 10 bases. The germline CDR1 and CDR2 sequences are SEHNR and FQNEAQ (reference sequence). The V gene end was trimmed by 5 bases and the J gene end by 2 bases; junction bases not matched to a gene: 10. The CDR3 spans 17 residues.